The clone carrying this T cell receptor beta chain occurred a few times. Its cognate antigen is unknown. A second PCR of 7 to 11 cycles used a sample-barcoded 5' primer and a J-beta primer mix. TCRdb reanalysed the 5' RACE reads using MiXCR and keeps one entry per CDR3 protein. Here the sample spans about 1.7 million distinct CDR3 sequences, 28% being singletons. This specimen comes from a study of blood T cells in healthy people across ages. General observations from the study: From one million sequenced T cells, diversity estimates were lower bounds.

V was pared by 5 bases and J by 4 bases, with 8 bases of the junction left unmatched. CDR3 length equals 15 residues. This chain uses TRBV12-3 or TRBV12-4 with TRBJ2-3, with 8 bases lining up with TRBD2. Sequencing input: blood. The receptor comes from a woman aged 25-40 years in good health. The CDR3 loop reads CASSPPRGGADTQYF. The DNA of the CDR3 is TGTGCCAGCAGTCCGCCCCGGGGGGGGGCAGATACGCAGTATTTT.